Reported below is one T cell receptor (beta chain). The antigen is undetermined. Germline V gene sequence: CDR1 SGHRS, CDR2 YFSETQ. This CDR3 spans 15 amino acids. Between the trimmed V and J ends, which lost 0 bases and 4 bases, there was a span of 13 bases. The entry originates in a study of CD8 T cells in Susac syndrome. 0.5 to 1 ug RNA was reverse transcribed with random hexamers. TCRdb ran MiXCR on the immunoSEQ multiplex PCR reads and lists one entry per CDR3 protein. The data show about 440,000 distinct CDR3 sequences, around 85% seen once. Study observations and caveats: The authors acknowledged that the study's TCR sequencing and HLA analysis involved relatively few individuals.

Material for sequencing was CD8+ T cells from PBMCs. This TCR derives from a human donor with multiple sclerosis. This chain links TRBV5-1 with TRBJ1-2; the D gene is possibly TRBD1 (6 bases). CDR3: CASSLVGQQVYGYTF. The CDR3 nucleotides read TGCGCCAGCAGCTTGGTCGGACAGCAAGTCTATGGCTACACCTTC.